Only a few counts were recorded for the clone carrying this T cell receptor (beta chain). Its antigen is currently unknown. Absence of ophthalmopathy progression within 18 months defined stable Graves' hyperthyroidism. Cells are PBMCs isolated from around 9.4 ml of fresh blood. The CDR3 loop spans 16 amino acids. Germline CDR1 LGHDT, CDR2 YNNKEL (reference sequence). Trimming took 3 bases from V and 0 from J; bases not matched to a gene: 5. This record comes from a study of T cells in Graves' hyperthyroidism and ophthalmopathy. Study context: Blood was drawn when the patient was first diagnosed and still untreated.

Amplified regions were TCR beta CDR3 sequences from RNA transcripts. HTBI primers were employed in a first-round RT-PCR of the TCR CDR3. TCRdb redid the calling of the multiplex PCR reads with MiXCR, one entry per CDR3 protein. The sample shows around 350,000 distinct CDR3 sequences, about 20% of them seen only once. Study outcomes and limitations: Most thyroid-expanded clonotypes above 0.001 were also found in blood.

Sequenced: blood. The chain is built from TRBV3-1 and TRBJ1-3; 7 nucleotides agree with TRBD1. The clonotype comes from a woman in her late teens or twenties with Graves' hyperthyroidism. CDR3: CASSQQGDFSGNTIYF. As DNA, the CDR3 is TGTGCCAGCAGCCAGCAGGGGGATTTCTCTGGAAACACCATATATTTT.